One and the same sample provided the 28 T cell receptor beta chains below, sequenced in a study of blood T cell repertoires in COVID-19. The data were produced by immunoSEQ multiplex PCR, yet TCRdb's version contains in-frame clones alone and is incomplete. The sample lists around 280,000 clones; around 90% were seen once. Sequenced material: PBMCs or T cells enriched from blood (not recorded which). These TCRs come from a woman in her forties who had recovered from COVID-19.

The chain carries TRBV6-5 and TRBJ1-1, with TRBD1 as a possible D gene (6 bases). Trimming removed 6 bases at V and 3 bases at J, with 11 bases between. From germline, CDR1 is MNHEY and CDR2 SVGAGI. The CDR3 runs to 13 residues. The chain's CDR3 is CASSHPGDTEAFF. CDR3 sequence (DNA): TGTGCCAGCAGCCACCCAGGGGACACTGAAGCTTTCTTT.

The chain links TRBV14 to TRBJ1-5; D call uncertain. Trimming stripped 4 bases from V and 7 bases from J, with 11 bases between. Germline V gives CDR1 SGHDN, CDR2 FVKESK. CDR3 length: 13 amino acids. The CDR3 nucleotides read TGTGCCAGCAGCCCCACGGGAAACCAGCCCCAGCATTTT. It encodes CASSPTGNQPQHF.

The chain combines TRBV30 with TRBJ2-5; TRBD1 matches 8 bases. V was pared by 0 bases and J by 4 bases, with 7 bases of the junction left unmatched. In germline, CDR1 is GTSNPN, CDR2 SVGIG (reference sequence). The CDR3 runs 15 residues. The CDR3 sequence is CAWSVLTGARETQYF. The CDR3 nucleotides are TGTGCCTGGAGTGTACTGACAGGGGCGAGAGAGACCCAGTACTTC. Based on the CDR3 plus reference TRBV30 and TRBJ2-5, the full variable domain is SQTIHQWPATLVQPVGSPLSLECTVEGTSNPNLYWYRQAAGRGLQLLFYSVGIGQISSEVPQNLSASRPQDRQFILSSKKLLLSDSGFYLCAWSVLTGARETQYFGPGTRLLVL.

CDR3 sequence reads: CASSRTGYTEAFF. The CDR3 DNA sequence: TGTGCCAGCAGCCGGACAGGTTACACTGAAGCTTTCTTT. The chain links TRBV7-9 to TRBJ1-1; 7 nucleotides line up with TRBD1. CDR3 size: 13 residues. CDR1 and CDR2 (germline): SEHNR, FQNEAQ (reference sequence). J was trimmed by 3 bases and V by 5 bases; bases with no gene match: 3.

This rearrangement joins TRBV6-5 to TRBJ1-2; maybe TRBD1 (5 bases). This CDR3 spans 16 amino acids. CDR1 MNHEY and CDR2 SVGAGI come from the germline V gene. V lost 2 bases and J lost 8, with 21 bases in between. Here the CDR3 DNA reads TGTGCCAGCAGTTACGAAATGGGGGGACCCGGCTGGGGCTACACCTTC. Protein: CASSYEMGGPGWGYTF.

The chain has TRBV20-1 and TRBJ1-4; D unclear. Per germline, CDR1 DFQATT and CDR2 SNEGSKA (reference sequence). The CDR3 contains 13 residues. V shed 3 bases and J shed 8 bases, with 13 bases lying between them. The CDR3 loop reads CSASFPPREKLFF. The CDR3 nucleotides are TGCAGTGCTAGTTTCCCCCCCAGGGAAAAACTGTTTTTT.

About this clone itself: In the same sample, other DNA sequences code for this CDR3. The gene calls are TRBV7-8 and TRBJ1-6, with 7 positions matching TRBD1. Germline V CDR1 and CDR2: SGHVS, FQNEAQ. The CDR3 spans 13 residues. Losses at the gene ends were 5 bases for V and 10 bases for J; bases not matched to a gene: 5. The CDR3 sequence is CASSLGGGSPLHF. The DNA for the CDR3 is TGTGCCAGCAGCCTAGGGGGCGGATCACCCCTCCACTTT.

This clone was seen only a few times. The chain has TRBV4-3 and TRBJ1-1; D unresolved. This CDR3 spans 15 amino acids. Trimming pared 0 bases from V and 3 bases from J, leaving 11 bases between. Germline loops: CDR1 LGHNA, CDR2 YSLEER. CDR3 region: CASSQEVGQYTEAFF. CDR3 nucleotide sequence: TGCGCCAGCAGCCAAGAAGTTGGCCAGTACACTGAAGCTTTCTTT.

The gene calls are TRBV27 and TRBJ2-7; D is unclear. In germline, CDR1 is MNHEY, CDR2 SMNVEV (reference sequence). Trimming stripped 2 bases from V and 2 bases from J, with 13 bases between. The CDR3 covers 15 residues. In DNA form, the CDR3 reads TGTGCCAGCAGTTTAAAGCCCCAACCCACCTACGAGCAGTACTTC. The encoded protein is CASSLKPQPTYEQYF.

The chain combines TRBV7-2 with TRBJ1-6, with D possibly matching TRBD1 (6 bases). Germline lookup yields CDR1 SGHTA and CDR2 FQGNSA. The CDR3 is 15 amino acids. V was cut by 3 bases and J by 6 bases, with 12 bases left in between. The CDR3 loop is CASSLLQGSNSPLHF. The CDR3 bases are TGTGCCAGCAGCTTGCTCCAGGGGAGTAATTCACCCCTCCACTTT.

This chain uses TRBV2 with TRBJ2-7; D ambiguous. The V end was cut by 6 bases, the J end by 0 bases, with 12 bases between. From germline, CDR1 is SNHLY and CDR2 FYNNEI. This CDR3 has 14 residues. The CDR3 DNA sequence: TGTGCCAGCAGAGCCGATGAAGTCTCCTACGAGCAGTACTTC. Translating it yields CASRADEVSYEQYF.

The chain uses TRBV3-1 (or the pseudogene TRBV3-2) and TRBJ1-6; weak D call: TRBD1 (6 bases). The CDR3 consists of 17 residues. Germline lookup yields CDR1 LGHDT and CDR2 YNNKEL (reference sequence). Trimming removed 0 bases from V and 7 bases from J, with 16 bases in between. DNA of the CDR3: TGTGCCAGCAGCCAAGATCTACAGGGTAGTCGAAATTCACCCCTCCACTTT. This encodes CASSQDLQGSRNSPLHF.

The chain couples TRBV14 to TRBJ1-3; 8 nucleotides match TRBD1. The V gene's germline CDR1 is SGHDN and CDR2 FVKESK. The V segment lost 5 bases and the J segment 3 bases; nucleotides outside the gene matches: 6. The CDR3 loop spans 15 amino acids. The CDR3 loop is CASSVTGDGGNTIYF. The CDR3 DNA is TGTGCCAGCAGCGTGACAGGGGACGGTGGAAACACCATATATTTT.

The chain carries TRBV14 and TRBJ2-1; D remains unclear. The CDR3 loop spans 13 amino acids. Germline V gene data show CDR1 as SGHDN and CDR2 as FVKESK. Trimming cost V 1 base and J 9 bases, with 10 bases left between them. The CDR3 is CASSQAGPGEQFF. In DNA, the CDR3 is TGTGCCAGCAGCCAAGCCGGCCCGGGTGAGCAGTTCTTC.

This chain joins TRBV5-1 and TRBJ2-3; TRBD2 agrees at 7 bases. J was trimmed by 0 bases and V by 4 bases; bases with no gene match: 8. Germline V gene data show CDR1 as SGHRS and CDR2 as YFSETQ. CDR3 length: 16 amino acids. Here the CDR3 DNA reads TGCGCCAGCAGCCCGCTCACGGGGGGAAGCACAGATACGCAGTATTTT. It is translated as CASSPLTGGSTDTQYF.

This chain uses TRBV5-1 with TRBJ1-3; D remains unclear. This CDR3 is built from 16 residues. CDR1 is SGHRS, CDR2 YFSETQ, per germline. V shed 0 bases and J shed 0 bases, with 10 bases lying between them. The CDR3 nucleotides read TGCGCCAGCAGCTTGGAACTGCCCTCCTCTGGAAACACCATATATTTT. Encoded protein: CASSLELPSSGNTIYF.

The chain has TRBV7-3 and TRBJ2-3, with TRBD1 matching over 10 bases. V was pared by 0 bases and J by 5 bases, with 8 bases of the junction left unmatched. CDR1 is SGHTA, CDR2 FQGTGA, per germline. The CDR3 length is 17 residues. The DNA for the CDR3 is TGTGCCAGCAGCTTAACTGGCGGGACAGGGGCTATAGATACGCAGTATTTT. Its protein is CASSLTGGTGAIDTQYF.

The CDR3 DNA is TGTGCCAGCAGCGTAGGGAGTGTCCTAGCCAAAAACATTCAGTACTTC. Translated, it gives CASSVGSVLAKNIQYF. V usage is TRBV9 and J usage is TRBJ2-4; D not resolved. The V and J ends lost 0 bases and 0 bases respectively, with 10 bases between them. CDR1 and CDR2 from the germline V gene are SGDLS and YYNGEE. The CDR3 runs to 16 residues.

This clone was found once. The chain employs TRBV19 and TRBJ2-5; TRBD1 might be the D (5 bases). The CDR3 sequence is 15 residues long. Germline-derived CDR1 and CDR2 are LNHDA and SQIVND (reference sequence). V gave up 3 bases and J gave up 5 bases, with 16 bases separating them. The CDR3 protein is CASSMGPRGLETQYF. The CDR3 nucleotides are TGTGCCAGTAGTATGGGGCCCCGTGGGTTGGAGACCCAGTACTTC. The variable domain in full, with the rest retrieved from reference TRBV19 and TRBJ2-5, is DGGITQSPKYLFRKEGQNVTLSCEQNLNHDAMYWYRQDPGQGLRLIYYSQIVNDFQKGDIAEGYSVSREKKESFPLTVTSAQKNPTAFYLCASSMGPRGLETQYFGPGTRLLVL.

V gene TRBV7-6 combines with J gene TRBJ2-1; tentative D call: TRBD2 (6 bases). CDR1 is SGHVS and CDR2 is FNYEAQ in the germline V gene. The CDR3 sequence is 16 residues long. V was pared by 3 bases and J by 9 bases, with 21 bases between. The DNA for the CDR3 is TGTGCCAGCAGCTTCCGGGCGGGGTCGCGGTTGGGTGAGCAGTTCTTC. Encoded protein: CASSFRAGSRLGEQFF.

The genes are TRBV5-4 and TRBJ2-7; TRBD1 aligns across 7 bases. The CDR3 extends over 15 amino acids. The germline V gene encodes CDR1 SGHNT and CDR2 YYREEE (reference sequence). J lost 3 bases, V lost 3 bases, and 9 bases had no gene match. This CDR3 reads CASSSKQGTFYEQYF. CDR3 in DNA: TGTGCCAGCAGCTCGAAACAGGGGACATTCTACGAGCAGTACTTC. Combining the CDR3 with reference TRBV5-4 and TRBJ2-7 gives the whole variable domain ETGVTQSPTHLIKTRGQQVTLRCSSQSGHNTVSWYQQALGQGPQFIFQYYREEENGRGNFPPRFSGLQFPNYSSELNVNALELDDSALYLCASSSKQGTFYEQYFGPGTRLTVT.

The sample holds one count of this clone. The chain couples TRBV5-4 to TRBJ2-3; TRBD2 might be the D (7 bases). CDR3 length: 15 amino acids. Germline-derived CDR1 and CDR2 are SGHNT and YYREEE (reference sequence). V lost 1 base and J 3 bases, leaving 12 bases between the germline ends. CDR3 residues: CASSLTGRGTDTQYF. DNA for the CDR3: TGTGCCAGCAGCTTGACAGGGAGGGGGACAGATACGCAGTATTTT.

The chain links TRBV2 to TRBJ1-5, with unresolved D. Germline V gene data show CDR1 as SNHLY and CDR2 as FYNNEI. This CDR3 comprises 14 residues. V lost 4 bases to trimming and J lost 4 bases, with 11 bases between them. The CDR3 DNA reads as TGTGCCAGCAGTGCTCTGGCCCAAAATCAGCCCCAGCATTTT. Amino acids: CASSALAQNQPQHF.

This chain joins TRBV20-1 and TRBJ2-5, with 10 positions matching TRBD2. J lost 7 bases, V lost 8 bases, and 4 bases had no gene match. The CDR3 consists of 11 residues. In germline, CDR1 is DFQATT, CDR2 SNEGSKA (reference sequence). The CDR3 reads CSRTSGGTQYF. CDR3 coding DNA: TGCAGTCGGACTAGCGGAGGGACCCAGTACTTC.

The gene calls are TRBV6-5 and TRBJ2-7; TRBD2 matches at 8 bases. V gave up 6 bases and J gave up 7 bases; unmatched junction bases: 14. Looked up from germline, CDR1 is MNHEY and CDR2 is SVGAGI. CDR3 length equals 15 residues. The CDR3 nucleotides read TGTGCCAGCAGCTCGGGGGGGAGGCCCTATAAAGAGCAGTACTTC. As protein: CASSSGGRPYKEQYF.

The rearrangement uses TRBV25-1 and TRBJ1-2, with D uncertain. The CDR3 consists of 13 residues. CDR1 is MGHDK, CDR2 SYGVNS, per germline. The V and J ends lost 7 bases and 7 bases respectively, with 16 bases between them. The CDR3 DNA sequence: TGTGCCAGCATGTACCTGCTCGGAGCTGGCTACACCTTC. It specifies CASMYLLGAGYTF.

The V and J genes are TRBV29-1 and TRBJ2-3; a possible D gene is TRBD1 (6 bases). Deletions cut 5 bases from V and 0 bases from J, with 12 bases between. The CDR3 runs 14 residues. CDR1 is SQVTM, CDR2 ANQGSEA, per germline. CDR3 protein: CSVQGLGSTDTQYF. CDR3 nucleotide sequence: TGCAGCGTTCAGGGGCTGGGGAGCACAGATACGCAGTATTTT.

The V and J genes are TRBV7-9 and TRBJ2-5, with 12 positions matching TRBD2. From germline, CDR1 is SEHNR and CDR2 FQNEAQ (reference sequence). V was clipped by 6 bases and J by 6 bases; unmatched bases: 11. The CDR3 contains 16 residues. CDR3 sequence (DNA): TGTGCCAGCAGTTCGACTAGCGGGGGCCCCTCACAGACCCAGTACTTC. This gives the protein CASSSTSGGPSQTQYF.